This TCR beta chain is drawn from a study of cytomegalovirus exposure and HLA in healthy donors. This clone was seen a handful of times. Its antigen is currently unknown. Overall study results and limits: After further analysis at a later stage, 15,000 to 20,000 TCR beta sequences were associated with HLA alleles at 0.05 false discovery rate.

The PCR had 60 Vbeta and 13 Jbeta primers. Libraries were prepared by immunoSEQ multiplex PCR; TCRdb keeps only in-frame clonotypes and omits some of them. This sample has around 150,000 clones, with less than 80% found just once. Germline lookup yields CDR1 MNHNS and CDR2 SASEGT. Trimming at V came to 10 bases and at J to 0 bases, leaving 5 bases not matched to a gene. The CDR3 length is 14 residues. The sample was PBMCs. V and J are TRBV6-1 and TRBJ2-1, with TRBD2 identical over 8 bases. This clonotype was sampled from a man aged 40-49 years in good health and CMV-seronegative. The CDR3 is CATRTSPSYNEQFF. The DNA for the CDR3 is TGTGCCACCCGGACTAGCCCCTCCTACAATGAGCAGTTCTTC.